These T cell receptor beta chains were read from a single sample in a study of blood T cell repertoires in COVID-19. Produced via immunoSEQ multiplex PCR; TCRdb's table is partial and in-frame only. The repertoire holds roughly 270,000 clones, with roughly 80% as singletons. Material: PBMCs or T cells enriched from blood (not recorded which). Receptors originate from a middle-aged man who had been exposed to COVID-19. Each CDR3 is given with its conserved first and last residue. The D gene is left open where the match is weak. Only some rows state a clone size, as once, few, many or a class for expanded clones.

D: TRBD1; J: TRBJ1-5; V: TRBV19; size: .; DNA: TGTGCCAGTACCGGGAGACAGGGGGCCAATCAGCCCCAGCATTTT; CDR3: CASTGRQGANQPQHF
D: .; J: TRBJ1-5; V: TRBV5-4; size: .; DNA: TGTGCCAGCAGCTTGGGCGGGAGGTCGGATCAGCCCCAGCATTTT; CDR3: CASSLGGRSDQPQHF
D: .; J: TRBJ1-6; V: TRBV2; size: once; DNA: TGTGCCAGCAAGCAGGGTCCAAGTTCACCCCTCCACTTT; CDR3: CASKQGPSSPLHF
D: .; J: TRBJ1-1; V: TRBV4-2; size: many; DNA: TGTGCCAGCAGCCAGGAGCAGGGCACTGAAGCTTTCTTT; CDR3: CASSQEQGTEAFF
D: .; J: TRBJ2-5; V: TRBV7-9; size: .; DNA: TGTGCCAGCATGGACAGGCGGGGAGAGACCCAGTACTTC; CDR3: CASMDRRGETQYF
D: .; J: TRBJ2-5; V: TRBV3-1/TRBV3-2; size: .; DNA: TGTGCCAGCAGCCAACCGGGATACGGAGAGACCCAGTACTTC; CDR3: CASSQPGYGETQYF
D: TRBD1; J: TRBJ2-3; V: TRBV27; size: many; DNA: TGTGCCAGCAGTTTCGCCGCAGGGGGTGATACGCAGTATTTT; CDR3: CASSFAAGGDTQYF
D: .; J: TRBJ1-6; V: TRBV3-1/TRBV3-2; size: .; DNA: TGTGCCAGCAGCCAAGTCTCTAGCGGGAGATCACCCCTCCACTTT; CDR3: CASSQVSSGRSPLHF
D: TRBD1; J: TRBJ1-4; V: TRBV3-1/TRBV3-2; size: .; DNA: TGTGCCAGCAGCCCCATTGGGGGGACAGCTAATGAAAAACTGTTTTTT; CDR3: CASSPIGGTANEKLFF
D: .; J: TRBJ2-7; V: TRBV7-8; size: .; DNA: TGTGCCAGCAGCGCCCCTGAGGGGGTAAGCTCCTACGAGCAGTACTTC; CDR3: CASSAPEGVSSYEQYF
D: .; J: TRBJ1-1; V: TRBV6-5; size: .; DNA: TGTGCCACCCTAACAGTCCTGAAGGCTGAAGCTTTCTTT; CDR3: CATLTVLKAEAFF
D: .; J: TRBJ2-1; V: TRBV19; size: .; DNA: TGTGCCAGTAGTAAACTAGTTTCCTACAATGAGCAGTTCTTC; CDR3: CASSKLVSYNEQFF
D: .; J: TRBJ2-1; V: TRBV13; size: few; DNA: TGTGCCAGCAGGTCGGGCAGACTAGAAAATGAGCAGTTCTTC; CDR3: CASRSGRLENEQFF
D: TRBD1; J: TRBJ1-4; V: TRBV27; size: .; DNA: TGTGCCAGCAGCAAAGCAGGGGGCGCGATTGAAAAACTGTTTTTT; CDR3: CASSKAGGAIEKLFF